The subject of this entry is one TCR beta chain. The germline V and J ends were trimmed by 2 bases and 5 bases, with 7 bases remaining between them. The CDR3 sequence is 12 residues long. Germline lookup yields CDR1 SQVTM and CDR2 ANQGSEA. Preparing the TCRbeta library involved the use of unique molecular identifiers. Each CDR3 protein is one row after TCRdb ran MiXCR on the PCR reads. The table has hundreds of thousands of distinct CDR3 sequences, roughly 13% seen once. These data originate in a study of T-cell reconstitution after alpha-beta-depleted transplantation in children. The sample was PBMCs, taken before TCRalphabeta/CD19-depleted stem cell transplant. The rearrangement joins TRBV29-1 to TRBJ2-1, with no clear D. This receptor was identified in a girl aged 2 to 9 with congenital amegakaryocytic thrombocytopenia, due to receive a stem cell transplant. CDR3 sequence (DNA): TGCAGCGTTGAATTGTGGGACAATGAGCAGTTCTTC. Residues: CSVELWDNEQFF.